This record covers a single TCR beta chain. Its antigen is unidentified. The protocol was immunoSEQ multiplex PCR, while the TCRdb copy is restricted to in-frame clones and leaves out a portion. The sample contains around 39,000 clones, approximately 88% of which appear only once. Mismatch repair deficiency was confirmed in all patients, by PCR or immunohistochemistry. TCRs were sequenced from three patients responding to pembrolizumab. The source of the sample is a study of PD-1 blockade in mismatch repair-deficient tumors. Study overall: Patients had fewer than 15 mismatch repair-deficient cancer types and were previously treated and progressing.

The CDR3 totals 14 residues. Germline V CDR1 and CDR2: GTSNPN, SVGIG (reference sequence). Findings and caveats of the study: Tumor-resident clones, often absent from pretreatment blood, expanded after pembrolizumab and then contracted.

The starting material was PBMCs, obtained roughly 40 weeks after starting pembrolizumab. V and J are TRBV30 and TRBJ2-5, with 9 bases that match TRBD2. With the DNA end fitting TRBJ2-7 better, the J assignment may be wrong. The receptor was derived from an adult with mismatch repair-deficient cancer. CDR3 residues: CAWRPTSGTYEQYF. CDR3 nucleotides: TGTGCCTGGAGACCGACTAGCGGAACCTACGAGCAGTACTTC.